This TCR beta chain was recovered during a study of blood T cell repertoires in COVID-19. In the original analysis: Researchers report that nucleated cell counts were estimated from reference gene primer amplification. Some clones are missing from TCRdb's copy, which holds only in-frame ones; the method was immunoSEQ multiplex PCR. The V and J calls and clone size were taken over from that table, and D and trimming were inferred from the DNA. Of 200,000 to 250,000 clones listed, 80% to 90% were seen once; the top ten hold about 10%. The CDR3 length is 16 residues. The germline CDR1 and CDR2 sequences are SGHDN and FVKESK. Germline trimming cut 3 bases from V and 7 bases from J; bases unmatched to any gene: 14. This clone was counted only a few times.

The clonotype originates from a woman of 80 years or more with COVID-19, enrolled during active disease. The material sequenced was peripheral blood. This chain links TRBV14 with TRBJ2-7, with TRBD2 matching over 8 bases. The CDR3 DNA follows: TGTGCCAGCAGCCACTTAGCGGGGACCCATCCGGGTGAGCAGTACGTC. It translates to CASSHLAGTHPGEQYV.